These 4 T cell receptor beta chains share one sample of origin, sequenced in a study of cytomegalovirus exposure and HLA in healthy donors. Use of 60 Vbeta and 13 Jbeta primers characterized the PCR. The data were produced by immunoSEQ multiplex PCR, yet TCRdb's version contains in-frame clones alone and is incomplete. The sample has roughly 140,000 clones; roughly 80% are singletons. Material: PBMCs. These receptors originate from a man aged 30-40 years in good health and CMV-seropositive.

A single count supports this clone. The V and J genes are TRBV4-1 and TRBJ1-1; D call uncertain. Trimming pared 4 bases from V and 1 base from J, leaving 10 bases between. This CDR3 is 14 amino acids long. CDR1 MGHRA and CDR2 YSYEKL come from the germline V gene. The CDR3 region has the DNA TGCGCCAGCAGCCGTCGGGCGGGGAACACTGAAGCTTTCTTT. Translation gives CASSRRAGNTEAFF.

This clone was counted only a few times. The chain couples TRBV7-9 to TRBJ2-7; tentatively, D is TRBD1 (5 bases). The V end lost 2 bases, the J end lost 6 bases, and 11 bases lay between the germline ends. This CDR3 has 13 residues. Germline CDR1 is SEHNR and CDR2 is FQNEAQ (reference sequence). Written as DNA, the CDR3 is TGTGCCAGCAGCTTACAGGGCCTGGCCGAGCAGTACTTC. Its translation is CASSLQGLAEQYF.

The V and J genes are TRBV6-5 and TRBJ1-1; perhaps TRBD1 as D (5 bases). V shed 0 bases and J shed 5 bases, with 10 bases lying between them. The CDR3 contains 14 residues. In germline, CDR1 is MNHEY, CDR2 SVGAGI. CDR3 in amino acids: CASSYSTGETEAFF. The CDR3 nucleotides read TGTGCCAGCAGTTACTCGACGGGGGAGACTGAAGCTTTCTTT.

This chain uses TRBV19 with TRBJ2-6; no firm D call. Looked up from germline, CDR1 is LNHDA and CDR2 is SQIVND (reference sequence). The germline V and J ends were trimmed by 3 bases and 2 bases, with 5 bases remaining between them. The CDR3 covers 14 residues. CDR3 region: CASSMGAGANVLTF. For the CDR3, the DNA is TGTGCCAGTAGTATGGGCGCTGGGGCCAACGTCCTGACTTTC.